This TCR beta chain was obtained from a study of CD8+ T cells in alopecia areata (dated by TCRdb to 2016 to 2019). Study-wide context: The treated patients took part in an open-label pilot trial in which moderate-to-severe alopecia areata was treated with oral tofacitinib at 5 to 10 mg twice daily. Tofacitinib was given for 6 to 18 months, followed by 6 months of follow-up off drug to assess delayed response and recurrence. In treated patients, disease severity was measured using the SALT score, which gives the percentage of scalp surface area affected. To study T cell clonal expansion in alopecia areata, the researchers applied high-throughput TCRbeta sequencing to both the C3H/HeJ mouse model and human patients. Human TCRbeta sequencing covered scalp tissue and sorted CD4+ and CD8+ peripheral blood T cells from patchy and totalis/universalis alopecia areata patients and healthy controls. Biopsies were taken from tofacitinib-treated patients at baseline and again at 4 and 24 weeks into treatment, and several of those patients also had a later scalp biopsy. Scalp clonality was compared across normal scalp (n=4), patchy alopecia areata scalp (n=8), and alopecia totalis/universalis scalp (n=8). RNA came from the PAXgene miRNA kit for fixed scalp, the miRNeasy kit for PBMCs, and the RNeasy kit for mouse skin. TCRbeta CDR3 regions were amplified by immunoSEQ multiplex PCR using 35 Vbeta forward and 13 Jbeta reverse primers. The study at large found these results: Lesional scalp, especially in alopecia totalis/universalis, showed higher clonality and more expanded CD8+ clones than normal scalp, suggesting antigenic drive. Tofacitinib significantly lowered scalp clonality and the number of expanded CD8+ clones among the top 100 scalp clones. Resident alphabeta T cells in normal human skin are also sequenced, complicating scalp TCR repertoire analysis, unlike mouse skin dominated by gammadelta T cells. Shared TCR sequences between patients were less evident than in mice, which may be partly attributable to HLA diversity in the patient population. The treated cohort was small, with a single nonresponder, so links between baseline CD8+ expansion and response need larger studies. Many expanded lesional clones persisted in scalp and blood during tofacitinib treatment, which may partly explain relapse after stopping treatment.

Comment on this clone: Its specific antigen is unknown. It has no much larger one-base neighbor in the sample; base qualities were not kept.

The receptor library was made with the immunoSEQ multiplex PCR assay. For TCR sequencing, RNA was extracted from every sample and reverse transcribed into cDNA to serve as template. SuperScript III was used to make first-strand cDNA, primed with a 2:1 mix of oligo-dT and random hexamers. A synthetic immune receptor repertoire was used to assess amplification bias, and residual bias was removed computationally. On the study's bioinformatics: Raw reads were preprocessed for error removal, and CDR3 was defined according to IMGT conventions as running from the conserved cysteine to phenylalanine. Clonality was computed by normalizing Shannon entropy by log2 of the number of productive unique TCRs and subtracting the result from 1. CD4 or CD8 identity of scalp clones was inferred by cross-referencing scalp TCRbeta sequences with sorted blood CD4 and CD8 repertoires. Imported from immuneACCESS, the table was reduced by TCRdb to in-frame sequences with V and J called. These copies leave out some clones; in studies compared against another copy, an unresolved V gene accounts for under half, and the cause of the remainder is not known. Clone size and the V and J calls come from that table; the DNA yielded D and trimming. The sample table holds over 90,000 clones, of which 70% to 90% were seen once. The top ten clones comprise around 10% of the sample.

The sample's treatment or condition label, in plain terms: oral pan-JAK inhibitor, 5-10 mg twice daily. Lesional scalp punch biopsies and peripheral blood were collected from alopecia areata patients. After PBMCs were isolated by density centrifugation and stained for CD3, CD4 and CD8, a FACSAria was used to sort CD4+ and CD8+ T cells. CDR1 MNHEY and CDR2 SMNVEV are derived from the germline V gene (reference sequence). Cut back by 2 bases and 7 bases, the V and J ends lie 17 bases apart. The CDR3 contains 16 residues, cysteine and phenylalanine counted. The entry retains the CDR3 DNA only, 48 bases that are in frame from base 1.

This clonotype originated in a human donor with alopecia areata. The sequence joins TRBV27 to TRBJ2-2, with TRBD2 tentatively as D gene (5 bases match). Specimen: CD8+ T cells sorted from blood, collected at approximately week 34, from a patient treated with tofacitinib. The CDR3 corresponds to CASSLKAGLFGGELFF. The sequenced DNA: TGTGCCAGCAGTTTAAAGGCAGGACTCTTCGGCGGGGAGCTGTTTTTT.